Reported below is one T cell receptor (beta chain). Its antigen is not yet known. The record has no base qualities; no much larger clone is one base away. The junction shows trimming of 0 bases on V and 0 bases on J, plus 7 bases between the germline ends. The CDR3 has 14 amino acids, counting the end cysteine and phenylalanine. CDR3 DNA only is kept here, 42 bases in frame from base 1. From the germline V gene, CDR1 is SGDLS and CDR2 is YYNGEE. This entry comes from a study of PD-L1 blockade in urothelial cancer (dated by TCRdb to 2016 to 2017). As for the study more broadly: All patients started therapy at some point between 2014 and 2016 and received atezolizumab 1,200 mg intravenously every 3 weeks. Durable clinical benefit meant progression-free survival longer than 6 months, and TCR features were also tested against progression-free and overall survival. Blood samples were analyzed 3 weeks after the start of treatment (second dose) and 6 weeks after the start of treatment. About 90% of the roughly 29 patients were males with bladder-origin urothelial cancer, and about 65% of the 29 reported a prior smoking history. TCR sequencing covered pretreatment tumor samples and matched, serially collected peripheral blood taken before and after atezolizumab treatment. The study, an exploratory multi-omic analysis, examined somatic, immune and clinical correlates of response to PD-L1 blockade with atezolizumab in urothelial cancer. Durable clinical benefit was achieved by nine patients but not by the remaining 20. An ECOG performance status of 0 or 1 was recorded for the patients, and 0 to 3 prior chemotherapy regimens had been received by the patients. Pretreatment blood TCR-seq was available for twenty-nine patients, at least one posttreatment blood collection was obtained for approximately 25 patients, and tumor TCR-seq was available for approximately 25 patients. A median of 141,255 T cells and roughly 80,000 unique TCRs was obtained from blood samples, and a median clonality of around 0.08 was observed. In the same patients, pretreatment tumors underwent whole exome sequencing and RNA sequencing in addition to TCR sequencing. Study-wide findings and limitations: Small sample size (n of about 30) and many exploratory analyses mean the results are intended to be hypothesis-generating. At 3 weeks after the start of treatment, tumor-associated TCR clones in peripheral blood had expanded more in patients with durable benefit (n of about 21, p = 0.022). Improved progression-free and overall survival was found to be associated with pretreatment peripheral blood TCR clonality below the median.

The time point label, as the study defines it: pretreatment peripheral blood. The cohort included about 30 patients with locally advanced or metastatic urothelial carcinoma who were treated at Memorial Sloan Kettering on a trial protocol. Peripheral blood mononuclear cells were collected pretreatment and during treatment, with between 1 and 8 total time points per patient. The Qiagen DNeasy Blood extraction kit was used to purify genomic DNA from total PBMCs and from tumor samples. Collected pretreatment and during treatment, PBMCs were isolated and stored as previously described. Synthetic TCR analog templates were spiked into each PCR so that absolute template abundance could be estimated from read counts. Using the immunoSEQ assay, TCRbeta CDR3 regions were amplified from genomic DNA with bias-controlled V and J gene primers. Rearranged TCRbeta segments were sequenced at approximately 20X coverage. The published analysis was carried out like this. Sequencing errors were corrected by clustering and CDR3s were annotated against IMGT to assign V, D and J genes. Out-of-frame and stop-codon sequences were excluded, and only productive TCRbeta rearrangements were used in downstream analyses. Clonality was calculated as one minus the Shannon entropy normalized by the log of the number of unique productive sequences. Fisher's exact test with Benjamini-Hochberg correction, using a cutoff of adjusted p below 0.01, was how clones that differed between time points or between blood and tumor were identified. TCRdb limited this immuneACCESS table to in-frame rearrangements with V and J called. A share of clones is missing; checked studies link under half to unresolved V genes, and the rest is unexplained. V and J calls and clone size are those listed in that table; D and trimming were worked out from the DNA. Within this sample are roughly 63,000 clones, with roughly 79% of them counted one time only. The top ten clones comprise 3.2% of the sample.

This sample comprised PBMCs, obtained around atezolizumab (anti-PD-L1) treatment. The sequence links TRBV9 to TRBJ2-7; the D gene cannot be resolved reliably. The source is a man between 65 and 79 years old with urothelial cancer. The CDR3 region: CASSVGGFSYEQYF. The DNA sequence is given as TGTGCCAGCAGCGTAGGAGGCTTCTCCTACGAGCAGTACTTC.